This TCR beta chain appears in the sequencing data of a study of tumor-infiltrating lymphocytes in primary liver carcinoma. Note on this clonotype: A single base separates this from a much larger clone, so it may be a read error.

Priming with a constant-region primer yielded TCR beta cDNA from about 480 ng total RNA. Generation of the TCR beta libraries relied on three nested multiplex PCR rounds using slightly modified ARM-PCR. It was with TRBV1-TRBV30 forward primers and a C-beta reverse primer that the first two PCR rounds were run, at around 11 cycles each. TCRdb independently ran MiXCR on the multiplex PCR reads; one entry per CDR3 protein. This sample has about 210,000 distinct CDR3 sequences; less than 75% occur once, and the top ten carry around 7.1%. They got blood RNA out of unsorted whole blood and also pulled out germline DNA. This CDR3 has 12 residues. V was shortened by 5 bases and J by 6 bases, with 8 bases between the two germline ends. Germline CDR1 MNHNS, CDR2 SASEGT.

Sequenced input: peripheral blood. The chain joins TRBV6-1 to TRBJ2-1; D uncertain. This receptor was obtained from a woman aged 55-75 years with primary liver carcinoma and hepatitis B virus infection. The CDR3 spells CASSNLSNEQFF. The CDR3 bases are TGTGCCAGCAGTAACTTAAGCAATGAGCAGTTCTTC.